A selection of T cell receptor beta chains follows, all from one sample in a study of T cells after posttransplantation cyclophosphamide. Clones were read by immunoSEQ multiplex PCR, and TCRdb kept only the in-frame ones, dropping some. The sample includes around 7,100 clones, roughly four fifths of them seen just once. This material consisted of PBMCs, taken around 1,400 days after allogeneic stem cell transplant with posttransplant cyclophosphamide. All receptors come from a male patient between 25 and 39 years old who received an allogeneic stem cell transplant from a related donor, was CMV-positive, and had acute GVHD only. Some T cells may have originated in the graft donor. Each CDR3 is given with its conserved first and last residue. Each record gives: V gene, J gene, clone size, D gene, CDR3 protein, CDR3 DNA. The D gene is left open where the match is weak. A row's size may be missing; if present it is once, few, many or a size class.

V: TRBV30
J: TRBJ1-6
size: -
D: -
CDR3: CAWSAEVRNSPLHF
DNA: TGTGCCTGGAGCGCCGAAGTCCGGAATTCACCCCTCCACTTT

V: TRBV7-2
J: TRBJ2-7
size: -
D: -
CDR3: CASSLSSYEQYF
DNA: TGTGCCAGCAGCTTGAGCTCCTACGAGCAGTACTTC

V: TRBV19
J: TRBJ1-1
size: -
D: -
CDR3: CASSIEGADYEAFF
DNA: TGTGCCAGTAGTATAGAGGGGGCCGACTATGAAGCTTTCTTT

V: TRBV6-1
J: TRBJ1-2
size: -
D: TRBD1
CDR3: CASSGWTGLNYGYTF
DNA: TGTGCCAGCAGTGGTTGGACAGGGTTAAACTATGGCTACACCTTC

V: TRBV28
J: TRBJ1-2
size: -
D: -
CDR3: CASTPGRYGYTF
DNA: TGTGCCAGCACTCCAGGAAGGTATGGCTACACCTTC

V: TRBV5-1
J: TRBJ2-1
size: -
D: -
CDR3: CASGGLINEQFF
DNA: TGCGCCAGCGGAGGACTAATCAATGAGCAGTTCTTC

V: TRBV10-3
J: TRBJ2-1
size: -
D: TRBD2
CDR3: CAISEARAGGEQFF
DNA: TGTGCCATCAGTGAGGCCAGGGCGGGAGGTGAGCAGTTCTTC

V: TRBV10-3
J: TRBJ2-3
size: once
D: TRBD2
CDR3: CAISPTSGGVTDTQYF
DNA: TGTGCCATCAGCCCTACTAGCGGGGGCGTGACAGATACGCAGTATTTT

V: TRBV15
J: TRBJ1-5
size: -
D: -
CDR3: CATSSTDQGGNNQPQHF
DNA: TGTGCCACCAGCAGTACCGACCAGGGCGGCAACAATCAGCCCCAGCATTTT

V: TRBV6-5
J: TRBJ2-5
size: -
D: TRBD1
CDR3: CASRRQGPPQETQYF
DNA: TGTGCCAGCAGACGACAGGGGCCACCCCAAGAGACCCAGTACTTC

V: TRBV10-2
J: TRBJ1-5
size: -
D: TRBD1
CDR3: CASSESSGGHQPQHF
DNA: TGCGCCAGCAGTGAGTCGTCAGGGGGCCATCAGCCCCAGCATTTT

V: TRBV2
J: TRBJ2-7
size: few
D: -
CDR3: CASRGGFYEQYF
DNA: TGTGCCAGCAGGGGGGGATTCTACGAGCAGTACTTC

V: TRBV7-2
J: TRBJ1-2
size: -
D: -
CDR3: CASSLGAGDGYTF
DNA: TGTGCCAGCAGCTTAGGTGCAGGGGATGGCTACACCTTC